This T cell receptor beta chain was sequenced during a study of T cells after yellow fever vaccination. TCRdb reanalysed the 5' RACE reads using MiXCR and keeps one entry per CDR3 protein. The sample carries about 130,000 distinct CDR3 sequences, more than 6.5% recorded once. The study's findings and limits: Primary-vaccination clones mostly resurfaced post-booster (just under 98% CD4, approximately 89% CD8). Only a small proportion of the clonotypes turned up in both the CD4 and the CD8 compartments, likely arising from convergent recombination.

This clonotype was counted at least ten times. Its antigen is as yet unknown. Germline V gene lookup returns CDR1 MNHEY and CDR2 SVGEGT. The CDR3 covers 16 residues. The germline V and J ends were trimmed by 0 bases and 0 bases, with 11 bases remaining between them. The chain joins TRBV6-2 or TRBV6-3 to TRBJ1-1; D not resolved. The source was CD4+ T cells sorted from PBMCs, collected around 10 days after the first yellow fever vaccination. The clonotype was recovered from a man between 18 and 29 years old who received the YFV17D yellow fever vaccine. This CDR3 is CASSYSEGLMNTEAFF. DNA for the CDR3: TGTGCCAGCAGTTACTCGGAGGGATTGATGAACACTGAAGCTTTCTTT.